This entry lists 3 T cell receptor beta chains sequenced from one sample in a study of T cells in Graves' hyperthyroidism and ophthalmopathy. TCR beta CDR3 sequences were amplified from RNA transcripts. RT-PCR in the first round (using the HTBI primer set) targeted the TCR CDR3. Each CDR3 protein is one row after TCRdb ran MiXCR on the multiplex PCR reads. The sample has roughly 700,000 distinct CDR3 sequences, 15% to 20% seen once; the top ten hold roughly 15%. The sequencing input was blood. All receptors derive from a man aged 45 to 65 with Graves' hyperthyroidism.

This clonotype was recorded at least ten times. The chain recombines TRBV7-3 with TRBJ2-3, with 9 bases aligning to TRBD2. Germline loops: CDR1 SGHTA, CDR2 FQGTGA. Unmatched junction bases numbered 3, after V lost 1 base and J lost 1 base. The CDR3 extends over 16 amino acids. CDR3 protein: CASSLIRTSGTDTQYF. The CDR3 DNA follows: TGTGCCAGCAGCTTAATTCGGACTAGCGGCACAGATACGCAGTATTTT.

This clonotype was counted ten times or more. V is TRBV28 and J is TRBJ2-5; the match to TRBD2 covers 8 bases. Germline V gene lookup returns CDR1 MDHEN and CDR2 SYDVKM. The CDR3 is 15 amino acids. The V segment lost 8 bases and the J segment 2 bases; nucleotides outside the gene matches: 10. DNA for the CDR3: TGTGCCAGCGTTACGGGAGGGCCGCAACAAGAGACCCAGTACTTC. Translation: CASVTGGPQQETQYF.

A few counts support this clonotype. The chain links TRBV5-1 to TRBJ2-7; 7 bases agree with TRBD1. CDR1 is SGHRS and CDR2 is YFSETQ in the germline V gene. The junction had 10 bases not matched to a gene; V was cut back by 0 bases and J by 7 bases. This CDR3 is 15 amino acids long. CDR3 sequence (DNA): TGCGCCAGCAGCTTGGAAAGGGGGCTCTCGGAAGAGCAGTACTTC. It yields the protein CASSLERGLSEEQYF.